Described below is a single T cell receptor beta chain sequence and its context. Its antigen is unknown. Random hexamers were used to reverse transcribe the RNA input (roughly 0.5 to 1 ug). One entry per CDR3 protein, called by TCRdb with MiXCR from the immunoSEQ multiplex PCR reads. The sample has some 120,000 distinct CDR3 sequences, around 95% seen once. The data derive from a study of CD8 T cells in Susac syndrome. On the study more broadly: The sequenced Susac syndrome patients comprised six with active disease and 8 or 9 in remission. General study results and limits: Among active patients and in TEMRA cells, CD8+ clonal expansion in Susac reached its peak.

Looked up from germline, CDR1 is SGHRS and CDR2 is YFSETQ. The V and J ends lost 1 base and 4 bases respectively, with 11 bases between them. CDR3 size: 15 residues. The TCR originated in a human donor with Susac syndrome. This rearrangement joins TRBV5-1 to TRBJ2-2, with a tentative D call TRBD1 (5 bases). Sequenced sample: CD8+ T cells from PBMCs. The CDR3 DNA follows: TGCGCCAGCAGCTTGCATCAGGGCGGCACCGGGGAGCTGTTTTTT. Its protein product is CASSLHQGGTGELFF.